Following are 30 T cell receptor beta chains from one sample sequenced in a study of spatial heterogeneity in lung cancer. As for time point: sample taken at primary tumor resection. Tumor, nontumor lung or frozen PBMC supplied whole RNA, sequenced without sorting. TCRdb itself ran the 5' RACE reads through MiXCR, one entry per CDR3 protein. The sample consists of roughly 79,000 distinct CDR3 sequences, roughly an eighth of them appearing once. The source was PBMCs, collected at surgery. All receptors come from a male donor with early-stage non-small cell lung cancer.

In this sample, this clonotype turned up a few times. The rearrangement uses TRBV6-2 or TRBV6-3 and TRBJ2-3; possibly TRBD2 for D (5 bases). Trimming took 3 bases from V and 7 from J, leaving 14 bases between them. Looked up from germline, CDR1 is MNHEY and CDR2 is SVGEGT. CDR3 length: 14 amino acids. The CDR3 loop reads CASSYKGSANTQYF. The CDR3 nucleotides are TGTGCCAGCAGTTATAAAGGGAGTGCGAATACGCAGTATTTT.

J is TRBJ2-4 and V is TRBV29-1, with D unclear. V gave up 1 base and J gave up 3 bases, with 10 bases separating them. The CDR3 length is 14 residues. Germline lookup yields CDR1 SQVTM and CDR2 ANQGSEA. CDR3 loop: CSVEGVDVKNIQYF. The CDR3 DNA sequence: TGCAGCGTTGAAGGGGTGGATGTCAAAAACATTCAGTACTTC.

The V and J genes are TRBV6-4 and TRBJ2-1, with a weak D call TRBD1 (6 bases). Per germline, CDR1 MRHNA and CDR2 SNTAGT. Trimming stripped 11 bases from V and 1 base from J, with 15 bases between. There are 14 residues in the CDR3. CDR3 in amino acids: CACEQGLSYNEQFF. CDR3 sequence (DNA): TGTGCCTGTGAGCAGGGGCTTTCCTACAATGAGCAGTTCTTC.

This clonotype was counted ten times or more. V is TRBV3-1 and J is TRBJ2-7; D is unclear. Germline CDR1 is LGHDT and CDR2 is YNNKEL (reference sequence). The CDR3 extends over 13 amino acids. Trimming cost V 3 bases and J 2 bases, with 8 bases left between them. For the CDR3, the DNA is TGTGCCAGCAGCCACCCGGGTCCCTACGAGCAGTACTTC. It is translated as CASSHPGPYEQYF.

V and J are TRBV29-1 and TRBJ2-1; D is perhaps TRBD1 (6 bases). Germline CDR1 and CDR2: SQVTM and ANQGSEA. The CDR3 runs to 13 residues. V gave up 1 base and J gave up 7 bases, with 11 bases separating them. The CDR3 sequence: CSVEVKGVNEQFF. The CDR3 bases are TGCAGCGTTGAAGTCAAGGGGGTAAATGAGCAGTTCTTC.

This clonotype has a handful of counts. This chain links TRBV5-4 with TRBJ2-5, with 7 nucleotides matching TRBD1. CDR3 length: 15 amino acids. Germline assignment: CDR1 SGHNT and CDR2 YYREEE (reference sequence). Trimming took 4 bases from V and 1 from J; bases not matched to a gene: 7. The CDR3 is CASSIDRAFQETQYF. CDR3 coding DNA: TGTGCCAGCAGCATAGACAGGGCCTTCCAAGAGACCCAGTACTTC. Full variable domain (outside the CDR3, taken from reference TRBV5-4 and TRBJ2-5): ETGVTQSPTHLIKTRGQQVTLRCSSQSGHNTVSWYQQALGQGPQFIFQYYREEENGRGNFPPRFSGLQFPNYSSELNVNALELDDSALYLCASSIDRAFQETQYFGPGTRLLVL.

This sequence joins TRBV12-3 or TRBV12-4 and TRBJ2-3; no definite D call. V was clipped by 6 bases and J by 0 bases, with 7 bases between them. The CDR3 has 13 amino acids. CDR3: CASSRDSTDTQYF. The DNA for the CDR3 is TGTGCCAGCAGCCGAGACAGCACAGATACGCAGTATTTT.

The chain is built from TRBV7-6 and TRBJ2-3, with 8 bases lining up with TRBD1. With V trimmed by 5 bases and J by 6 bases, 10 bases remained unmatched. There are 15 residues in the CDR3. CDR1 and CDR2 (germline): SGHVS, FNYEAQ. CDR3 protein: CASSPTGVSQDTQYF. As DNA, the CDR3 is TGTGCCAGCAGCCCGACAGGGGTTTCTCAGGATACGCAGTATTTT.

The V and J genes are TRBV7-2 and TRBJ1-1; D is unresolved. In germline, CDR1 is SGHTA, CDR2 FQGNSA. The CDR3 has 14 residues. Trimming removed 2 bases from V and 5 bases from J, with 12 bases in between. The CDR3 sequence: CASSLYGLKTEAFF. The DNA for the CDR3 is TGTGCCAGCAGCTTATACGGGTTAAAGACTGAAGCTTTCTTT.

This clonotype was seen a few times. This chain's CDR3 is CASSSGQGRDEQYF. The CDR3 DNA reads TGTGCCAGCAGCTCCGGACAGGGGAGGGACGAGCAGTACTTC. V and J are TRBV7-3 and TRBJ2-7; 9 bases are a match to TRBD1. Germline V gene lookup returns CDR1 SGHTA and CDR2 FQGTGA. The CDR3 runs 14 residues. The J segment lost 5 bases and the V segment lost 4 bases, leaving 6 bases of the junction unmatched.

The chain couples TRBV7-2 to TRBJ2-7; 7 bases map to TRBD2. The CDR3 totals 14 residues. The V segment lost 1 base and the J segment 2 bases; nucleotides outside the gene matches: 2. Germline loops: CDR1 SGHTA, CDR2 FQGNSA. The CDR3: CASSLVSGAYEQYF. The CDR3 coding sequence is TGTGCCAGCAGCTTAGTGAGCGGGGCCTACGAGCAGTACTTC.

This chain uses TRBV7-9 with TRBJ2-1; 12 bases align to TRBD1. Trimming at V came to 5 bases and at J to 4 bases, leaving 21 bases not matched to a gene. Germline CDR1 SEHNR, CDR2 FQNEAQ (reference sequence). This CDR3 is built from 21 residues. The CDR3 loop reads CASSQTGTGGRITQYYNEQFF. The CDR3 DNA sequence: TGTGCCAGCAGCCAAACCGGGACAGGGGGCCGTATCACTCAGTATTACAATGAGCAGTTCTTC. Using reference TRBV7-9 and TRBJ2-1 for the parts outside the CDR3, the full variable domain is DTGVSQNPRHKITKRGQNVTFRCDPISEHNRLYWYRQTLGQGPEFLTYFQNEAQLEKSRLLSDRFSAERPKGSFSTLEIQRTEQGDSAMYLCASSQTGTGGRITQYYNEQFFGPGTRLTVL.

This chain uses TRBV30 with TRBJ1-3; D not resolved. This CDR3 is built from 12 residues. Germline V CDR1 and CDR2: GTSNPN, SVGIG (reference sequence). The ends were cut back, 1 base at V and 9 bases at J, with 10 bases in the middle. The DNA of the CDR3 is TGTGCCTGGAGTGAACACAGAGGCACCATATATTTT. Translating it yields CAWSEHRGTIYF.

The table lists this clonotype with many counts. CDR3 sequence: CASSEGVRGFLAKNIQYF. As DNA, the CDR3 is TGTGCCAGCAGTGAGGGGGTCAGAGGTTTTCTAGCCAAAAACATTCAGTACTTC. The J gene is TRBJ2-4, the V gene TRBV2; D may correspond to TRBD1 or TRBD2 (5 bases each). V was clipped by 3 bases and J by 0 bases, with 18 bases between them. This CDR3 region has 18 residues. Germline-derived CDR1 and CDR2 are SNHLY and FYNNEI.

CDR3 in DNA: TGTGCCAGCAGCAACAGGGGAGGCTACGAGCAGTACTTC. Its protein product is CASSNRGGYEQYF. This chain links TRBV27 with TRBJ2-7, with a tentative D call TRBD1 (7 bases). The germline gives CDR1 MNHEY, CDR2 SMNVEV (reference sequence). CDR3 length: 13 residues. The V gene lost 6 bases and the J gene lost 3 bases, with 12 bases spanning the gap.

This clonotype was picked up a small number of times. The chain combines TRBV6-1 with TRBJ1-5; D may be TRBD1 (5 bases). V was pared by 7 bases and J by 7 bases, with 29 bases between. Germline CDR1 is MNHNS and CDR2 is SASEGT. CDR3 length: 18 residues. As DNA, the CDR3 is TGTGCCAGCACCGGGACTACCCGGGAGGCGTTTTTTTCCCAGCCCCAGCATTTT. Translation gives CASTGTTREAFFSQPQHF.

This clonotype was observed a handful of times. CDR3 in amino acids: CASRVAAGPDTQYF. CDR3 sequence (DNA): TGTGCCAGCCGGGTCGCCGCGGGGCCAGATACGCAGTATTTT. This chain uses TRBV7-9 with TRBJ2-3; D is perhaps TRBD2 (6 bases). The CDR3 runs 14 residues. From germline, CDR1 is SEHNR and CDR2 FQNEAQ (reference sequence). Trimming stripped 8 bases from V and 4 bases from J, with 16 bases between. The variable domain in full, completed from reference TRBV7-9 and TRBJ2-3, reads DTGVSQNPRHKITKRGQNVTFRCDPISEHNRLYWYRQTLGQGPEFLTYFQNEAQLEKSRLLSDRFSAERPKGSFSTLEIQRTEQGDSAMYLCASRVAAGPDTQYFGPGTRLTVL.

This clonotype has just a few counts. The chain uses TRBV20-1 and TRBJ1-6, with D possibly being TRBD1 (6 bases). V lost 0 bases to trimming and J lost 7 bases, with 16 bases between them. The CDR3 loop spans 16 amino acids. Per germline, CDR1 DFQATT and CDR2 SNEGSKA (reference sequence). The CDR3 reads CSARDLSGGANSPLHF. The CDR3 DNA reads as TGCAGTGCTAGAGATCTTTCGGGGGGGGCGAATTCACCCCTCCACTTT.

The chain recombines TRBV5-1 with TRBJ1-3; a weak D match, TRBD1 (5 bases). CDR1 is SGHRS and CDR2 is YFSETQ in the germline V gene. Deletions cut 4 bases from V and 0 bases from J, with 14 bases between. The CDR3 extends over 16 amino acids. Written as DNA, the CDR3 is TGCGCCAGCAGCCGGGAAGGGGTCAGCTCTGGAAACACCATATATTTT. Residues: CASSREGVSSGNTIYF.

This clonotype was seen ten or more times. V usage is TRBV6-5 and J usage is TRBJ1-1; D might be TRBD1 (5 bases). This CDR3 comprises 13 residues. Between the trimmed V and J ends, which lost 5 bases and 11 bases, there was a span of 18 bases. Germline lookup yields CDR1 MNHEY and CDR2 SVGAGI. In nucleotides, the CDR3 is TGTGCCAGCAGTCTCCGGGAGGGGAGGGCGGCTTTCTTT. This sequence encodes CASSLREGRAAFF.

V is TRBV5-5 and J is TRBJ2-3, with D possibly being TRBD1 or TRBD2 (5 bases each). Germline lookup yields CDR1 SGHKS and CDR2 YYEKEE (reference sequence). This CDR3 region has 14 residues. The V end was cut by 4 bases, the J end by 0 bases, with 9 bases between. The CDR3 region is CASSDGTSTDTQYF. CDR3 sequence (DNA): TGTGCCAGCAGCGACGGGACCAGCACAGATACGCAGTATTTT.

The chain recombines TRBV2 with TRBJ2-1, with a weak D call TRBD2 (5 bases). The germline V gene encodes CDR1 SNHLY and CDR2 FYNNEI. This CDR3 has 14 residues. The ends were cut back, 8 bases at V and 0 bases at J, with 11 bases in the middle. CDR3 sequence (DNA): TGTGCCAGCGCATTAGCGAGCTCCTACAATGAGCAGTTCTTC. It codes for CASALASSYNEQFF.

In this sample, this clonotype turned up many times. The chain couples TRBV20-1 to TRBJ2-1; 10 nucleotides align to TRBD2. The germline V gene encodes CDR1 DFQATT and CDR2 SNEGSKA (reference sequence). V lost 2 bases and J lost 7; bases outside the gene matches: 11. CDR3 size: 16 residues. The CDR3 sequence is CSARSLAGGRINEQFF. The CDR3 region has the DNA TGCAGTGCTAGATCCTTAGCGGGAGGACGGATAAATGAGCAGTTCTTC.

This rearrangement joins TRBV20-1 to TRBJ1-1; 10 bases are a match to TRBD1. CDR3 size: 13 residues. Germline V gene lookup returns CDR1 DFQATT and CDR2 SNEGSKA (reference sequence). Trimming cost V 6 bases and J 7 bases; bases outside gene matches: 8. In DNA, the CDR3 is TGCAGTGCCCTCGGGACAGGGGAAGGTGAAGCTTTCTTT. This translates into CSALGTGEGEAFF.

The chain has TRBV2 and TRBJ2-3, with TRBD2 matching 9 bases. Germline V gives CDR1 SNHLY, CDR2 FYNNEI. The CDR3 is made up of 15 amino acids. The junction had 6 bases not matched to a gene; V was cut back by 5 bases and J by 3 bases. CDR3 bases: TGTGCCAGCAGTAGAGAAAGCGGGAGGACAGATACGCAGTATTTT. Translation: CASSRESGRTDTQYF. Combining the CDR3 with reference TRBV2 and TRBJ2-3 gives the whole variable domain EPEVTQTPSHQVTQMGQEVILRCVPISNHLYFYWYRQILGQKVEFLVSFYNNEISEKSEIFDDQFSVERPDGSNFTLKIRSTKLEDSAMYFCASSRESGRTDTQYFGPGTRLTVL.

This clonotype was seen a few times. The V and J genes are TRBV20-1 and TRBJ1-1, with TRBD1 as a possible D gene (5 bases). CDR1 DFQATT and CDR2 SNEGSKA come from the germline V gene (reference sequence). Between the trimmed V and J ends, which lost 3 bases and 4 bases, there was a span of 15 bases. This CDR3 has 14 amino acids. This CDR3 reads CSASPGGLGTEAFF. The CDR3 nucleotides read TGCAGTGCTAGTCCGGGGGGATTAGGCACTGAAGCTTTCTTT.

V is TRBV6-5 and J is TRBJ1-3; no firm D call. Deletions cut 6 bases from V and 7 bases from J, with 19 bases between. In germline, CDR1 is MNHEY, CDR2 SVGAGI. There are 15 residues in the CDR3. The CDR3 sequence is CASSQGGHYGNTIYF. CDR3 DNA sequence: TGTGCCAGCAGCCAAGGCGGCCATTACGGGAACACCATATATTTT.

This clonotype has at least ten counts. The chain uses TRBV29-1 and TRBJ1-1; the match to TRBD1 covers 8 bases. Losses at the gene ends were 7 bases for V and 3 bases for J; bases not matched to a gene: 4. The germline V gene encodes CDR1 SQVTM and CDR2 ANQGSEA. CDR3 length equals 12 residues. CDR3 sequence reads: CSDLTGDTEAFF. The DNA for the CDR3 is TGCAGCGACTTGACAGGGGACACTGAAGCTTTCTTT.

The rearrangement joins TRBV3-1 to TRBJ1-1; D not resolved. With 0 bases removed from V and 8 bases from J, the gap between germline ends came to 13 bases. CDR3 length equals 14 residues. Looked up from germline, CDR1 is LGHDT and CDR2 is YNNKEL (reference sequence). For the CDR3, the DNA is TGTGCCAGCAGCCAAGATCAGGCAGATAGAGAAGCTTTCTTT. This sequence encodes CASSQDQADREAFF.

The V call is TRBV5-1, the J call TRBJ2-7; D gene uncertain. The V and J ends lost 0 bases and 5 bases respectively, with 12 bases between them. Germline CDR1 is SGHRS and CDR2 is YFSETQ. The CDR3 extends over 14 amino acids. The CDR3 is CASSLASKAHEQYF. The DNA of the CDR3 is TGCGCCAGCAGCTTGGCCAGTAAGGCCCACGAGCAGTACTTC.